The 21 T cell receptor beta chains below all came from one sample that was sequenced in a study of human T cells and chemical hapten exposure. TCRdb ran MiXCR on the RACE reads and lists one entry per CDR3 protein. The sample lists about 190,000 distinct CDR3 sequences; about 25% were seen once. The time point was: patch test 3, about 24 weeks after DPC sensitization. The treatment denotes: therapeutic diphenylcyclopropenone sensitization with weekly scalp DPC. This specimen was whole blood, taken in connection with sensitization to the hapten diphenylcyclopropenone (DPC). The origin of the receptors is a woman in her forties with alopecia areata. Some clones in this sample may be carry-over from other donors' samples.

The chain joins TRBV28 to TRBJ2-7; D gene ambiguous. Trimming cost V 7 bases and J 9 bases, with 22 bases left between them. The CDR3 runs 14 residues. Germline CDR1 MDHEN, CDR2 SYDVKM. This CDR3 is CASMFNLASSGQYF. The CDR3, as DNA: TGTGCCAGCATGTTTAACCTGGCCTCCTCCGGGCAGTACTTC.

This clonotype appeared a single time. This chain uses TRBV24-1 with TRBJ2-3, with TRBD1 matching over 12 bases. Trimming took 0 bases from V and 3 from J; bases not matched to a gene: 3. This CDR3 has 17 residues. The V gene's germline CDR1 is KGHDR and CDR2 SFDVKD. The CDR3 sequence: CATSDLPGQGATDTQYF. In DNA, the CDR3 is TGTGCCACCAGTGATTTGCCGGGACAGGGGGCTACAGATACGCAGTATTTT.

This clonotype has a handful of counts. V is TRBV11-2 and J is TRBJ1-1; D gene ambiguous. The germline gives CDR1 SGHAT, CDR2 FQNNGV. This CDR3 has 14 amino acids. V was trimmed by 1 base and J by 7 bases, leaving 13 bases between them. In DNA form, the CDR3 reads TGTGCCAGCAGCTTAGTAGCGGGTTCTGGTGAAGCTTTCTTT. Protein product: CASSLVAGSGEAFF.

CDR3 amino acids: CASSLYGEQYF. The CDR3 DNA follows: TGTGCCAGCAGTTTATACGGGGAGCAGTACTTC. The J gene is TRBJ2-7, the V gene TRBV28, with no clear D. V lost 1 base and J 7 bases, leaving 5 bases between the germline ends. The CDR3 is 11 amino acids. Germline loops: CDR1 MDHEN, CDR2 SYDVKM.

The chain is built from TRBV29-1 and TRBJ2-3; 7 bases agree with TRBD2. J lost 1 base, V lost 7 bases, and 8 bases had no gene match. This CDR3 spans 14 amino acids. The germline gives CDR1 SQVTM, CDR2 ANQGSEA. DNA for the CDR3: TGCAGCGGAGCGGGACTACGGGGCACAGATACGCAGTATTTT. It yields the protein CSGAGLRGTDTQYF.

This clonotype was seen only once. J is TRBJ2-3 and V is TRBV29-1, with D possibly TRBD1 on 7 matching bases. This CDR3 region has 14 residues. Trimming removed 5 bases at V and 4 bases at J, with 16 bases between. Looked up from germline, CDR1 is SQVTM and CDR2 is ANQGSEA. CDR3 protein: CSVSRQGGADTQYF. The CDR3 DNA follows: TGCAGCGTTTCCCGACAGGGAGGCGCAGATACGCAGTATTTT.

V usage is TRBV24-1 and J usage is TRBJ2-1; TRBD2 matches 9 bases. From germline, CDR1 is KGHDR and CDR2 SFDVKD. The length of the CDR3 is 13 residues. V trimming: 9 bases; J trimming: 3 bases; junction bases outside the gene matches: 2. The DNA of the CDR3 is TGTGCCACCGAACTAGCGGGCTACAATGAGCAGTTCTTC. Residues: CATELAGYNEQFF.

This clonotype was observed many times. The V call is TRBV27, the J call TRBJ1-5, with D maybe TRBD1 (5 bases). Per germline, CDR1 MNHEY and CDR2 SMNVEV (reference sequence). Deletions cut 4 bases from V and 7 bases from J, with 17 bases between. This CDR3 is built from 15 residues. CDR3 sequence reads: CASSSYQGVKQPQHF. The CDR3 DNA is TGTGCCAGCAGTTCCTACCAGGGAGTCAAGCAGCCCCAGCATTTT.

This clonotype was detected ten times or more. The chain's CDR3 is CASSLAGTSYSYEQYF. CDR3 coding DNA: TGTGCCAGCAGCTTAGCGGGGACCTCGTACTCCTACGAGCAGTACTTC. The V and J genes are TRBV7-9 and TRBJ2-7; D possibly uses TRBD1 or TRBD2 (5 bases each). With 0 bases removed from V and 0 bases from J, the gap between germline ends came to 12 bases. The CDR3 totals 16 residues. Germline-derived CDR1 and CDR2 are SEHNR and FQNEAQ (reference sequence).

This rearrangement joins TRBV7-2 to TRBJ1-3; D gene uncertain. V lost 1 base and J lost 1, with 14 bases in between. The CDR3 is 17 amino acids. CDR1 is SGHTA and CDR2 is FQGNSA in the germline V gene. The DNA for the CDR3 is TGTGCCAGCAGCTTAGTAGCAGGCCCTGGGTCTGGAAACACCATATATTTT. It codes for CASSLVAGPGSGNTIYF.

The rearrangement joins TRBV29-1 to TRBJ1-2; TRBD1 matches 11 bases. Germline values: CDR1 SQVTM, CDR2 ANQGSEA. V trimming: 4 bases; J trimming: 3 bases; junction bases outside the gene matches: 4. This CDR3 is built from 14 residues. CDR3 nucleotides: TGCAGCGTTGGGACAGGGGGCGCTGACTATGGCTACACCTTC. Translated: CSVGTGGADYGYTF.

The chain employs TRBV21-1 and TRBJ2-7; TRBD2, the table's D call, lacks a check against the DNA. TRBV21-1 is labeled a pseudogene. The CDR3 is 18 amino acids. In DNA form, the CDR3 reads TGTGCCAGCAGACGCAGGACTAGCGGAAGACCCTCCTCCTACGAGCAGTACTTC. This encodes CASRRRTSGRPSSYEQYF.

V is TRBV12-3 or TRBV12-4 and J is TRBJ2-1; 13 bases map to TRBD2. CDR3 length: 15 residues. V lost 4 bases and J lost 8; bases outside the gene matches: 5. CDR3 coding DNA: TGTGCCAGCAGTTCAACTAGCGGGAGGGCACATGAGCAGTTCTTC. Translated: CASSSTSGRAHEQFF.

J is TRBJ2-7 and V is TRBV20-1; a possible D gene is TRBD2 (6 bases). CDR1 is DFQATT and CDR2 is SNEGSKA in the germline V gene (reference sequence). CDR3 size: 12 residues. Trimming removed 6 bases at V and 4 bases at J, with 13 bases between. The CDR3 loop reads CSARLGTYEQYF. The CDR3 bases are TGCAGTGCCCGCCTCGGGACTTACGAGCAGTACTTC.

This clonotype was observed a handful of times. The genes are TRBV5-8 and TRBJ2-1, with 11 bases aligning to TRBD2. The CDR3 contains 16 residues. Germline V CDR1 and CDR2: SGHTS, YDEGEE. Losses at the gene ends were 1 base for V and 4 bases for J; bases not matched to a gene: 4. CDR3 sequence: CASSLFSGREYNEQFF. The CDR3 coding sequence is TGTGCCAGCAGCTTGTTTAGCGGGAGGGAATACAATGAGCAGTTCTTC.

Remarks on this clonotype: This clone may be a read error of a much larger clone one base away. The J gene is TRBJ2-7, the V gene TRBV25-1; tentative D call: TRBD1 (6 bases). The germline gives CDR1 MGHDK, CDR2 SYGVNS. The CDR3 length is 15 residues. The CDR3 loop reads CASSEVGARSYERYF. The CDR3 region has the DNA TGTGCCAGCAGTGAAGTGGGGGCTAGGTCCTACGAGCGGTACTTC.

The chain combines TRBV7-9 with TRBJ2-7; TRBD2 is a possible D gene (7 bases). The length of the CDR3 is 13 residues. Trimming stripped 1 base from V and 13 bases from J, with 17 bases between. From germline, CDR1 is SEHNR and CDR2 FQNEAQ (reference sequence). The DNA for the CDR3 is TGTGCCAGCAGCTTAGGAGGGGGGGGTTCGTGCTACTTC. Its translation is CASSLGGGGSCYF.

This clonotype was observed at least ten times. The chain joins TRBV29-1 to TRBJ2-1; weak D call: TRBD2 (6 bases). Trimming stripped 7 bases from V and 3 bases from J, with 16 bases between. Germline CDR1 reads SQVTM; CDR2 reads ANQGSEA. This CDR3 is 14 amino acids long. CDR3 sequence reads: CSAVTSRVYNEQFF. The CDR3, as DNA: TGCAGCGCTGTAACTAGCCGGGTCTACAATGAGCAGTTCTTC.

The chain recombines TRBV4-2 with TRBJ1-5, with D hard to call. CDR3 length equals 15 residues. V lost 3 bases and J 1 base, leaving 10 bases between the germline ends. The germline gives CDR1 LGHNA, CDR2 YNFKEQ. The CDR3 loop reads CASSQTHGSNQPQHF. The CDR3 DNA follows: TGTGCCAGCAGCCAGACCCATGGAAGCAATCAGCCCCAGCATTTT.

The CDR3 sequence is CASSEAGGENIQYF. The CDR3 DNA is TGTGCCAGCAGTGAAGCAGGTGGAGAAAACATTCAGTACTTC. The V call is TRBV6-1, the J call TRBJ2-4; D is uncertain. V lost 0 bases and J lost 5, with 8 bases in between. Germline CDR1 and CDR2: MNHNS and SASEGT. The CDR3 runs to 14 residues.

The chain carries TRBV24-1 and TRBJ1-5, with D perhaps TRBD1 (5 bases). The CDR3 length is 16 residues. Germline V gene sequence: CDR1 KGHDR, CDR2 SFDVKD. Trimming left V 3 bases short and J 5 bases short, with 16 bases between. The CDR3 sequence: CATSDTRTVGHQPQHF. In DNA form, the CDR3 reads TGTGCCACCAGTGATACCCGCACTGTGGGGCATCAGCCCCAGCATTTT.